This T cell receptor beta chain was documented in a study of PD-1 blockade in classical Hodgkin lymphoma. Each and every patient relapsed after autologous stem cell transplantation, and patients got differing brentuximab vedotin exposure. Trimming took 4 bases from V and 7 from J; bases not matched to a gene: 10. The germline V gene encodes CDR1 SGHRS and CDR2 YFSETQ. The CDR3 contains 15 residues. Sequenced by immunoSEQ multiplex PCR; TCRdb stores in-frame clones only, minus some. The data hold 90,000 to 130,000 clones, with around 89% observed a single time. This clonotype originated in a human donor with classical Hodgkin lymphoma. The genes are TRBV5-1 and TRBJ2-2; 7 bases line up with TRBD1. The source material was peripheral blood mononuclear cells (PBMCs), sampled before the second cycle of nivolumab. This chain's CDR3 is CASSTGTQGVGELFF. DNA of the CDR3: TGCGCCAGCAGCACCGGGACCCAGGGGGTCGGGGAGCTGTTTTTT.